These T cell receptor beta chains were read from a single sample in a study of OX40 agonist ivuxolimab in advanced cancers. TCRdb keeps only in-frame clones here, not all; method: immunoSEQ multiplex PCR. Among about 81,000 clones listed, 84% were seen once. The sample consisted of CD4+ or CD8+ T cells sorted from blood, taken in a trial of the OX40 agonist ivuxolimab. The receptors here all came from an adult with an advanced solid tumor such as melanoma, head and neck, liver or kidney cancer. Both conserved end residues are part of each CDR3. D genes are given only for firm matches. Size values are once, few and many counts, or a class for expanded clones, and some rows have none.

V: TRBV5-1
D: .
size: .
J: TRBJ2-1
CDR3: CASSPVQASSYNEQFF
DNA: TGCGCCAGCAGCCCGGTACAGGCGAGCTCCTACAATGAGCAGTTCTTC

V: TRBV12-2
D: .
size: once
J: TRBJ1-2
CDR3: CASTMTPNLGGYTF
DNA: TGTGCCAGCACCATGACCCCCAACCTCGGTGGCTACACCTTC

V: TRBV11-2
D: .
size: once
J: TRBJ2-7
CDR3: CASSLDPYYEQYF
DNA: TGTGCCAGCAGCTTAGATCCGTACTACGAGCAGTACTTC

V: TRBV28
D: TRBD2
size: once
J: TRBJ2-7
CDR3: CASCHGGAGAYEQYF
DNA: TGTGCCAGCTGTCATGGCGGAGCGGGGGCCTACGAGCAGTACTTC

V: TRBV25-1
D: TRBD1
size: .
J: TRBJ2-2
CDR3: CASSATGVGTGELFF
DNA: TGTGCCAGCAGTGCCACAGGGGTAGGCACCGGGGAGCTGTTTTTT

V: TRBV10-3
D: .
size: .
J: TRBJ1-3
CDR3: CAISEGRLSGNTIYF
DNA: TGTGCCATCAGTGAGGGGCGTCTCTCTGGAAACACCATATATTTT

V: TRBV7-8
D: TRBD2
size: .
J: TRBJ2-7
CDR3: CASTTSGREVEQYF
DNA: TGTGCCAGCACCACCTCGGGGCGGGAGGTCGAGCAGTACTTC

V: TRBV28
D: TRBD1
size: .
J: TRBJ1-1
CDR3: CASRSGQGAEAFF
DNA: TGTGCCAGCAGATCCGGACAGGGCGCCGAAGCTTTCTTT

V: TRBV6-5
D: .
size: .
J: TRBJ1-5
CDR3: CASRDHPNQPQHF
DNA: TGTGCCAGCAGGGACCACCCCAATCAGCCCCAGCATTTT

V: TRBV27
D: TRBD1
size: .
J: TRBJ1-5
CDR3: CASRKPGTGVRSNQPQHF
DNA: TGTGCCAGCAGGAAACCCGGGACAGGGGTGCGGAGCAATCAGCCCCAGCATTTT

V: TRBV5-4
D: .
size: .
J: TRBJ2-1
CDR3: CASSLDRQTYNEQFF
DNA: TGTGCCAGCAGCTTAGACAGGCAGACCTACAATGAGCAGTTCTTC

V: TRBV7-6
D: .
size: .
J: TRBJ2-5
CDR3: CASSLGPTRGTQYF
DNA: TGTGCCAGCAGCTTAGGTCCCACGAGGGGGACCCAGTACTTC

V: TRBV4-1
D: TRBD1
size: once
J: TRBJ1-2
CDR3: CASSQGSVRRRDRPGYGYTF
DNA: TGCGCCAGCAGCCAAGGTTCCGTCCGGAGAAGGGACAGGCCTGGCTATGGCTACACCTTC

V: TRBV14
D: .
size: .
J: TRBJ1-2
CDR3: CASSHTFNYGYTF
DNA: TGTGCCAGCAGCCACACGTTTAACTATGGCTACACCTTC

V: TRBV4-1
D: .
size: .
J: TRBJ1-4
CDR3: CASSQAGGARGTNEKLFF
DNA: TGCGCCAGCAGCCAGGCCGGGGGGGCTCGGGGAACTAATGAAAAACTGTTTTTT

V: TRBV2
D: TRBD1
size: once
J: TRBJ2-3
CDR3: CASLGQGRDTQYF
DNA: TGTGCCAGCTTAGGACAGGGGAGAGATACGCAGTATTTT

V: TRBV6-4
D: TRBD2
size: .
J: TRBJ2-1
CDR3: CASSPSGGGSAHNEQFF
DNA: TGTGCCAGCAGTCCTAGCGGTGGGGGTTCGGCCCACAATGAGCAGTTCTTC

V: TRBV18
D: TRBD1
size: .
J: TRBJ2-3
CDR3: CASSRVGTGGTDTQYF
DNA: TGTGCCAGCTCCCGGGTTGGGACAGGAGGCACAGATACGCAGTATTTT

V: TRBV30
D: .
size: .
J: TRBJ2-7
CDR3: CAGSPGSYEQYF
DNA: TGTGCCGGGAGTCCGGGCTCCTACGAGCAGTACTTC

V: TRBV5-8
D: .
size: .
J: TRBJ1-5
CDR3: CASSLIGSYRINQPQHF
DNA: TGTGCCAGCAGCTTGATTGGTTCCTACAGGATCAATCAGCCCCAGCATTTT

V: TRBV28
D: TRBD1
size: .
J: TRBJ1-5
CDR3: CASSSTRQGASNQPQHF
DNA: TGTGCCAGCAGTTCAACTCGACAGGGGGCGAGCAATCAGCCCCAGCATTTT

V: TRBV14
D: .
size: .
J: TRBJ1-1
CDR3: CASSQESGRAWNTEAFF
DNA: TGTGCCAGCAGCCAAGAATCAGGAAGGGCGTGGAACACTGAAGCTTTCTTT

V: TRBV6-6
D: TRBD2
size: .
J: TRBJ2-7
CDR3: CASSYGGPREVDEQYF
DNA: TGTGCCAGCAGTTACGGGGGACCCCGGGAGGTGGACGAGCAGTACTTC

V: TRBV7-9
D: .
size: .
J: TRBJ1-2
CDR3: CASSFPPGMDSYGYTF
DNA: TGTGCCAGCAGCTTTCCCCCAGGGATGGACAGCTATGGCTACACCTTC

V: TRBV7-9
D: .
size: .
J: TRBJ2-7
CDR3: CASSRPGQSYEQYF
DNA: TGTGCCAGCAGCCGCCCAGGACAGTCCTACGAGCAGTACTTC

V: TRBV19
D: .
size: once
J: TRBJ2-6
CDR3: CASSISGNVLTF
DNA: TGTGCCAGTAGTATAAGTGGCAACGTCCTGACTTTC

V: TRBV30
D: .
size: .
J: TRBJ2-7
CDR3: CAWSVGRGLEYEQYF
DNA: TGTGCCTGGAGTGTAGGGAGGGGGCTGGAGTACGAGCAGTACTTC

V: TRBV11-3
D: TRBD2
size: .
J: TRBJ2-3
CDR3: CASSQGLAATDTQYF
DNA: TGTGCCAGCAGCCAGGGACTAGCGGCCACAGATACGCAGTATTTT

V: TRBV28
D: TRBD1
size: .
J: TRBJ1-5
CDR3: CASSSTGGNQPQHF
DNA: TGTGCCAGCAGTTCTACAGGGGGCAATCAGCCCCAGCATTTT

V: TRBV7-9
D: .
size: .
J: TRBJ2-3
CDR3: CASSLTSGSDTQYF
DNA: TGTGCCAGCAGCTTAACCTCTGGGTCAGATACGCAGTATTTT

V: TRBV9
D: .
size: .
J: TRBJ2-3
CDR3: CASSVDYFGTDTQYF
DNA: TGTGCCAGCAGCGTAGACTATTTCGGCACAGATACGCAGTATTTT

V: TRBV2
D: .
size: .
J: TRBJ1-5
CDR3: CASSESGANNQPQHF
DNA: TGTGCCAGCAGTGAATCTGGGGCCAACAATCAGCCCCAGCATTTT

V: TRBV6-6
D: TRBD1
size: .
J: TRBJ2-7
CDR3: CASSYPGQGIYEQYF
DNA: TGTGCCAGCAGTTACCCGGGACAGGGGATCTACGAGCAGTACTTC

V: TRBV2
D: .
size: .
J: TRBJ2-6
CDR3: CARTGSGANVLTF
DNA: TGTGCCAGGACGGGCTCTGGGGCCAACGTCCTGACTTTC

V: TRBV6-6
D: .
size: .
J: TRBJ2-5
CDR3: CASSYPVETQYF
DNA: TGTGCCAGCAGTTACCCTGTAGAGACCCAGTACTTC

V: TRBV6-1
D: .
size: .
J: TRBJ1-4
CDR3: CAATRGEKLFF
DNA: TGTGCCGCGACTCGGGGTGAAAAACTGTTTTTT

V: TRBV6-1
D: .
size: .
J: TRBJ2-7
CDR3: CATIRDGISYEQYF
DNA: TGTGCCACCATCCGGGACGGCATCTCCTACGAGCAGTACTTC

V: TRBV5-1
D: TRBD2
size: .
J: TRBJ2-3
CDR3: CASSLSKRGMRDTQYF
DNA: TGCGCCAGCAGCTTGTCCAAGCGGGGGATGAGAGATACGCAGTATTTT

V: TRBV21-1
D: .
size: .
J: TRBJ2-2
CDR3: CASSKVVPGTGGCAGELFF
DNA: TGTGCCAGCAGCAAAGTCGTACCCGGGACAGGGGGTTGCGCCGGGGAGCTGTTTTTT

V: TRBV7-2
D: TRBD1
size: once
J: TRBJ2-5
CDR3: CASSLYRGPQETQYF
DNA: TGTGCCAGCAGCCTCTACAGGGGGCCTCAAGAGACCCAGTACTTC

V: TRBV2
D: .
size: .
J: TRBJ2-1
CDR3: CACRGLPQEQFF
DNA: TGTGCCTGTCGGGGCCTCCCTCAGGAGCAGTTCTTC

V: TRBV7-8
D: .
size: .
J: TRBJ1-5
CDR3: CASSLESYSNQPQHF
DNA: TGTGCCAGCAGCTTAGAGTCGTATAGCAATCAGCCCCAGCATTTT

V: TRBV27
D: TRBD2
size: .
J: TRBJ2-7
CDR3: CASSATSGRAYEQYF
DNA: TGTGCCAGCAGTGCAACTAGCGGAAGAGCCTACGAGCAGTACTTC

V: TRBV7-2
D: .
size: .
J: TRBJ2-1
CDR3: CASSSPGPPTRNEQFF
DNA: TGTGCCAGCAGCTCCCCGGGCCCCCCAACTCGGAATGAGCAGTTCTTC

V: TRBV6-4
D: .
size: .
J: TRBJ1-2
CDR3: CASSDTGYGYTF
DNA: TGTGCCAGCAGTGACACGGGGTATGGCTACACCTTC

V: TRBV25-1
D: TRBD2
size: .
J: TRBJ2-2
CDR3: CATDGGLATGELFF
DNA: TGTGCCACCGACGGGGGGTTGGCCACCGGGGAGCTGTTTTTT

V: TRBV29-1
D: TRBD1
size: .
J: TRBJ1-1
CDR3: CSVATGVSTEAFF
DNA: TGCAGCGTCGCTACAGGGGTGAGCACTGAAGCTTTCTTT

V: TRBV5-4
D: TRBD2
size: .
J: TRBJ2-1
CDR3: CASSLALLAGGVDEQFF
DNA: TGTGCCAGCAGCTTGGCACTCCTAGCGGGAGGGGTCGATGAGCAGTTCTTC

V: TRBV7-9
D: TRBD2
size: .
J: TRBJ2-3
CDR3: CASSLGSSGSTDTQYF
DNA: TGTGCCAGCAGCTTAGGTTCTAGCGGGAGTACAGATACGCAGTATTTT

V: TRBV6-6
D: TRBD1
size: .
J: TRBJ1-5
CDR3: CASSYRRQGPHQPQHF
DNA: TGTGCCAGCAGTTACCGGAGACAGGGACCCCATCAGCCCCAGCATTTT

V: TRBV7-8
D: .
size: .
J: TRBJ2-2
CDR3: CASSPFLQGQTIRELFF
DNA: TGTGCCAGCAGCCCCTTCCTTCAGGGGCAGACCATCAGGGAGCTGTTTTTT